The T cell receptor beta chain under discussion was sequenced for a study of control samples from healthy donors and cancer patients. J lost 8 bases, V lost 2 bases, and 5 bases had no gene match. Germline lookup yields CDR1 SQVTM and CDR2 ANQGSEA. This CDR3 has 12 amino acids. Some clones are missing from TCRdb's copy, which holds only in-frame ones; the method was immunoSEQ multiplex PCR. The sample carries 95,000 to 130,000 clones, more than 70% recorded once. Sequences were obtained from blood. The genes are TRBV29-1 and TRBJ1-1; 7 nucleotides align to TRBD1. The clonotype was recovered from a woman between 65 and 79 years old in good health. CDR3 coding DNA: TGCAGCGTTGAACCTACAGGGGTCGAAGCTTTCTTT. This encodes CSVEPTGVEAFF.